This T cell receptor beta chain was identified during a study of CD8+CD57+ T cells in acquired aplastic anemia. Selection for sequencing was limited to patients who had shown CD8+CD57+ cell expansion by flow cytometry. Untreated patients provided the blood samples, with no therapy given before sampling. According to the study, genomic DNA was the template for TCR beta VDJ and CDR3 profiling. Via MiXCR, TCRdb re-called the reads, giving one row per CDR3 protein. The data show 110,000 or so distinct CDR3 sequences, about 60% seen once. As to this clonotype: Since the CDR3 does not end with the conserved phenylalanine or tryptophan, this likely comes from a read error.

Germline values: CDR1 KGHDR, CDR2 SFDVKD. V was pared by 3 bases and J by 3 bases, with 3 bases of the junction left unmatched. The CDR3 is 14 amino acids. This chain uses TRBV24-1 with TRBJ1-2, with 7 positions matching TRBD1. The specimen sequenced was sorted CD4+, CD8+, or CD8+CD57+ T cells (not recorded which) from PBMCs. This clonotype originated in a human donor with aplastic anemia. For the CDR3, the DNA is TGTGCCACCAGTGATCCAGGGACAGACTATGGCTACACCCTC. Translating gives CATSDPGTDYGYTL.